The T cell receptor (beta chain) under discussion was sequenced for a study of early T cells in non-severe SARS-CoV-2 infection. Background on the study: Sequenced material consisted of bulk RNA (from unsorted whole blood), and chains were unpaired. Notes on the study in general: There was a bias toward anti-spike CD8 responses in VDJdb matching, which missed private and CD4 specificities.

Germline V gene lookup returns CDR1 SGDLS and CDR2 YYNGEE. With 0 bases clipped from V and 1 base from J, the junction kept 7 bases outside the gene matches. The CDR3 extends over 17 amino acids. This clonotype was seen a handful of times. Its antigen is not known. Unique molecular identifiers (one per individual cDNA molecule) were attached. Using its own MiXCR run on the 5' RACE reads, TCRdb lists one record per CDR3 protein. This table has tens of thousands of distinct CDR3 sequences, 14% appearing once. The chain links TRBV9 to TRBJ1-1, with 9 bases matching TRBD1. The receptor's source is an adult who was a healthcare worker with PCR-confirmed SARS-CoV-2 infection or an uninfected control (not recorded which). Sequenced material: whole blood. The DNA for the CDR3 is TGTGCCAGCAGCGTAGCTGTGGGGACAGGGAGGAACACTGAAGCTTTCTTT. Protein: CASSVAVGTGRNTEAFF.